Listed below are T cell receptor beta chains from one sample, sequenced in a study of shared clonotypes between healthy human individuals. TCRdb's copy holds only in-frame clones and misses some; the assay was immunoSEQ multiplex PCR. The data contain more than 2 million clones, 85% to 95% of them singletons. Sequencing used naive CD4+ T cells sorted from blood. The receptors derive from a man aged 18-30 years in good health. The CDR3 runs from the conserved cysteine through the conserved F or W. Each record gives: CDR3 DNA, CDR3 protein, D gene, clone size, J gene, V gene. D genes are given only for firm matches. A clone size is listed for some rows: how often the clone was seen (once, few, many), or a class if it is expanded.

DNA: TGTGCCAGCAGTTTCAGGAGCGGTGGACAGTATCGAGCCTACGAGCAGTACTTC; CDR3: CASSFRSGGQYRAYEQYF; D: .; size: .; J: TRBJ2-7; V: TRBV27
DNA: TGTGCCAGCTCACCTGTGTGGGAGGGCCCCCACGAGCAGTACTTC; CDR3: CASSPVWEGPHEQYF; D: TRBD2; size: .; J: TRBJ2-7; V: TRBV18
DNA: TGTGCCAGCATAATTCAGCGCACAGATACGCAGTATTTT; CDR3: CASIIQRTDTQYF; D: .; size: .; J: TRBJ2-3; V: TRBV2
DNA: TGCGCCAGCATGGCAGGGAGTACCGGGGAGCTGTTTTTT; CDR3: CASMAGSTGELFF; D: .; size: .; J: TRBJ2-2; V: TRBV5-1
DNA: TGCAGCGTTGAATTTCGAGGGACAGGGGGTGGAGATGGCTACACCTTC; CDR3: CSVEFRGTGGGDGYTF; D: TRBD1; size: .; J: TRBJ1-2; V: TRBV29-1
DNA: TGTGCCAGCAGCCAAGAAATGACAGGGGAATCACCCCTCCACTTT; CDR3: CASSQEMTGESPLHF; D: TRBD1; size: .; J: TRBJ1-6; V: TRBV7-9
DNA: TGCGCCAGCAGCTTAGAGACAGGTAGATCCTACGAGCAGTACTTC; CDR3: CASSLETGRSYEQYF; D: .; size: few; J: TRBJ2-7; V: TRBV5-1
DNA: TGTGCCAGCAGCGGGACAGGGGCCCACGTCCTGACTTTC; CDR3: CASSGTGAHVLTF; D: TRBD1; size: .; J: TRBJ2-6; V: TRBV11-2
DNA: TGTGCCAGCAGCTTAGCACAGGGTTACGATGGCTACACCTTC; CDR3: CASSLAQGYDGYTF; D: .; size: .; J: TRBJ1-2; V: TRBV7-9
DNA: TGTGCCTGGAGTGCGGGGGCGGGGGTTCAGCCCCAGCATTTT; CDR3: CAWSAGAGVQPQHF; D: .; size: .; J: TRBJ1-5; V: TRBV30
DNA: TGTGCCAGCAGCGGCACACTGGGGACAGATACGCAGTATTTT; CDR3: CASSGTLGTDTQYF; D: .; size: .; J: TRBJ2-3; V: TRBV9
DNA: TGTGCCAGCAGTTTGACAGGGGCCATGTACCAAGAGACCCAGTACTTC; CDR3: CASSLTGAMYQETQYF; D: TRBD1; size: .; J: TRBJ2-5; V: TRBV6-5
DNA: TGTGCCAGCAGCTACGGGTCCCCCAGCAGTGAGCAGTTCTTC; CDR3: CASSYGSPSSEQFF; D: .; size: few; J: TRBJ2-1; V: TRBV5-4
DNA: TGTGCCAGCAGCCAAGCGGCGGGGATGAACACTGAAGCTTTCTTT; CDR3: CASSQAAGMNTEAFF; D: .; size: .; J: TRBJ1-1; V: TRBV7-9
DNA: TGCGCCAGCAGTCTAGCGGGAGGGGATGAGCAGTTCTTC; CDR3: CASSLAGGDEQFF; D: TRBD2; size: .; J: TRBJ2-1; V: TRBV10-2
DNA: TGTGCCAGCAGTGGACAGGCGATGAACACTGAAGCTTTCTTT; CDR3: CASSGQAMNTEAFF; D: .; size: .; J: TRBJ1-1; V: TRBV2
DNA: TGTGCCAGCAGTTCTGACATGTCCTATAATTCACCCCTCCACTTT; CDR3: CASSSDMSYNSPLHF; D: .; size: .; J: TRBJ1-6; V: TRBV9
DNA: TGTGCCAGCAGCTTTAGTGGCAGGGGGCAGGAGACCCAGTACTTC; CDR3: CASSFSGRGQETQYF; D: TRBD1; size: .; J: TRBJ2-5; V: TRBV7-2
DNA: TGTGCCAGCTCACCAAACTGGGGACCCTATAATTCACCCCTCCACTTT; CDR3: CASSPNWGPYNSPLHF; D: .; size: .; J: TRBJ1-6; V: TRBV18
DNA: TGTGCCAGCATCTCGGACAGGAGGGTATATGGCTACACCTTC; CDR3: CASISDRRVYGYTF; D: TRBD1; size: .; J: TRBJ1-2; V: TRBV27
DNA: TGTGCTAGCAGCTTTGGATTACAAGAGACCCAGTACTTC; CDR3: CASSFGLQETQYF; D: .; size: .; J: TRBJ2-5; V: TRBV7-7
DNA: TGTGCCAGCAGCTCGCGACAGGGCAAGAACACTGAAGCTTTCTTT; CDR3: CASSSRQGKNTEAFF; D: TRBD1; size: .; J: TRBJ1-1; V: TRBV7-2
DNA: TGTGCCAGCTCACCACCCGGACAGGGGATCAATGAGCAGTTCTTC; CDR3: CASSPPGQGINEQFF; D: TRBD1; size: .; J: TRBJ2-1; V: TRBV18
DNA: TGTGCCAGCAGCTTAGGTCTTAAGGTCACAGATACGCAGTATTTT; CDR3: CASSLGLKVTDTQYF; D: .; size: .; J: TRBJ2-3; V: TRBV7-8
DNA: TGTGCCAGCAGTGAAGCGCTGATGCCCCAGCATTTT; CDR3: CASSEALMPQHF; D: .; size: .; J: TRBJ1-5; V: TRBV2
DNA: TGTGCCACCCTTGGGACAGGGCCCTACGAGCAGTACTTC; CDR3: CATLGTGPYEQYF; D: TRBD1; size: .; J: TRBJ2-7; V: TRBV2
DNA: TGTGCCAGCAGGGCAACGATTGCTAACTATGGCTACACCTTC; CDR3: CASRATIANYGYTF; D: .; size: .; J: TRBJ1-2; V: TRBV2
DNA: TGTGCCAGCAGTCAGGGACTAGCGGTGTACGAGCAGTACTTC; CDR3: CASSQGLAVYEQYF; D: TRBD2; size: .; J: TRBJ2-7; V: TRBV6-5
DNA: TGCGCCAGCAGCTTGAGTCAATCCACTGAAGCTTTCTTT; CDR3: CASSLSQSTEAFF; D: .; size: once; J: TRBJ1-1; V: TRBV5-1
DNA: TGTGCCAGCAGCCGGGGACAGGGTGAAAAACTGTTTTTT; CDR3: CASSRGQGEKLFF; D: TRBD1; size: .; J: TRBJ1-4; V: TRBV5-4
DNA: TGTGCCAGCAAGACAGGGGAGTCTTCTGGAAACACCATATATTTT; CDR3: CASKTGESSGNTIYF; D: TRBD1; size: .; J: TRBJ1-3; V: TRBV6-1
DNA: TGTGCCAGCAGCCATACAGGGGGCACTGAAGCTTTCTTT; CDR3: CASSHTGGTEAFF; D: TRBD1; size: once; J: TRBJ1-1; V: TRBV6-1
DNA: TGTGCCAGCAGCTTGACTAGCGGGAGAGGGACTGACGAGCAGTACTTC; CDR3: CASSLTSGRGTDEQYF; D: TRBD2; size: .; J: TRBJ2-7; V: TRBV5-6
DNA: TGTGCCAGCAGCTCCGCCGGGACCGACGCGTACGAGCAGTACTTC; CDR3: CASSSAGTDAYEQYF; D: .; size: .; J: TRBJ2-7; V: TRBV27
DNA: TGTGCCAGCGGGACAGGGGGCGAGGGCTCCTACGAGCAGTACTTC; CDR3: CASGTGGEGSYEQYF; D: TRBD1; size: .; J: TRBJ2-7; V: TRBV28
DNA: TGTGCCTGGAGTGTTAGTATTAAGGATACGCAGTATTTT; CDR3: CAWSVSIKDTQYF; D: .; size: .; J: TRBJ2-3; V: TRBV30
DNA: TGTGCCAGCAGCCCCTTTGGGCTAGCGGACAATGAGCAGTTCTTC; CDR3: CASSPFGLADNEQFF; D: TRBD2; size: .; J: TRBJ2-1; V: TRBV7-8
DNA: TGTGCCTTGGATCAAGGGACTAACTACCCAGAGCAGTTCTTC; CDR3: CALDQGTNYPEQFF; D: TRBD2; size: .; J: TRBJ2-1; V: TRBV30
DNA: TGTGCCAGCAGCTTGAGGGCGGGGACTCCGCTTGGCTACACCTTC; CDR3: CASSLRAGTPLGYTF; D: .; size: .; J: TRBJ1-2; V: TRBV5-6
DNA: TGCGCCAGCAGCCCCGGGACAGGGAACAGCTCCTATAATTCACCCCTCCACTTT; CDR3: CASSPGTGNSSYNSPLHF; D: TRBD1; size: .; J: TRBJ1-6; V: TRBV4-1
DNA: TGTGCCAGCAGCCCACTTGTGGGGGTGGGTGAAAAACTGTTTTTT; CDR3: CASSPLVGVGEKLFF; D: .; size: .; J: TRBJ1-4; V: TRBV27
DNA: TGTGCCAGCAGCTTCGTCGGGGCATCTGGGGCCAACGTCCTGACTTTC; CDR3: CASSFVGASGANVLTF; D: .; size: once; J: TRBJ2-6; V: TRBV5-6
DNA: TGTGCCAGCACCTTGGGACACACCTATAATTCACCCCTCCACTTT; CDR3: CASTLGHTYNSPLHF; D: .; size: .; J: TRBJ1-6; V: TRBV2
DNA: TGTGCCAGCACCGGAGAGACTACGGATACGCAGTATTTT; CDR3: CASTGETTDTQYF; D: .; size: .; J: TRBJ2-3; V: TRBV2
DNA: TGCGCCAGCAGTGAGACTAGCGGGGGAGAGCAGTTCTTC; CDR3: CASSETSGGEQFF; D: TRBD2; size: .; J: TRBJ2-1; V: TRBV10-1
DNA: TGTGCCAGCAGTAGAAACCACGAGCAGTACTTC; CDR3: CASSRNHEQYF; D: .; size: .; J: TRBJ2-7; V: TRBV6-1
DNA: TGTGCCAGCAGCCCTTCCCCCCGGTTGAACACTGAAGCTTTCTTT; CDR3: CASSPSPRLNTEAFF; D: .; size: .; J: TRBJ1-1; V: TRBV11-1
DNA: TGTGCCAGCAGTGACCGGACAGCCTCTTTCTACGAGCAGTACTTC; CDR3: CASSDRTASFYEQYF; D: .; size: .; J: TRBJ2-7; V: TRBV6-1
DNA: TGTGCCAGTAGTATAGTGGCAGGGGACTATGGCTACACCTTC; CDR3: CASSIVAGDYGYTF; D: .; size: .; J: TRBJ1-2; V: TRBV19
DNA: TGTGCCTGGAACGGGGCAGATTCACCCCTCCACTTT; CDR3: CAWNGADSPLHF; D: .; size: .; J: TRBJ1-6; V: TRBV30
DNA: TGTGCCAGCAGTGCCCGGGGCGGCACTGAAGCTTTCTTT; CDR3: CASSARGGTEAFF; D: .; size: few; J: TRBJ1-1; V: TRBV6-5
DNA: TGTGCCAGCAGTTTATACGGTGCTTCGGGACAGGGAAACACTGAAGCTTTCTTT; CDR3: CASSLYGASGQGNTEAFF; D: TRBD1; size: .; J: TRBJ1-1; V: TRBV27
DNA: TGTGCCAGCAGTTACCTACTAGCGGGCGAGCAGTACTTC; CDR3: CASSYLLAGEQYF; D: TRBD2; size: .; J: TRBJ2-7; V: TRBV6-5
DNA: TGCAGTGCTAGACTCAGAGGCGAGCAGTACTTC; CDR3: CSARLRGEQYF; D: .; size: once; J: TRBJ2-7; V: TRBV20-1
DNA: TGTGCCAGCCTGGACTTGTCTGGGGCCAACGTCCTGACTTTC; CDR3: CASLDLSGANVLTF; D: .; size: .; J: TRBJ2-6; V: TRBV19
DNA: TGCAGTGCTATTACTGGTAGGCAGTTCTTC; CDR3: CSAITGRQFF; D: .; size: .; J: TRBJ2-1; V: TRBV20-1
DNA: TGTGCCAGCAGCCCAGTACGCGGGAGCCCCGAGCAGTACTTC; CDR3: CASSPVRGSPEQYF; D: TRBD2; size: .; J: TRBJ2-7; V: TRBV11-3
DNA: TGTGCCAGCATCTCAACGGCCCCGGGGAGGGCTTTCTTT; CDR3: CASISTAPGRAFF; D: .; size: .; J: TRBJ1-1; V: TRBV7-2
DNA: TGCGCCAGCAGCACGTGGAGGACAGGGGGCGATGGCTACACCTTC; CDR3: CASSTWRTGGDGYTF; D: TRBD1; size: .; J: TRBJ1-2; V: TRBV4-1
DNA: TGCGCCAGCAGCCAAGTTTCACTAGCGGGAGGGTACAATGAGCAGTTCTTC; CDR3: CASSQVSLAGGYNEQFF; D: TRBD2; size: .; J: TRBJ2-1; V: TRBV4-1